The 4 T cell receptor beta chains below were found in one sample sequenced in a study of CD8+ T cells in alopecia areata. Markers used for sorting pooled cutaneous lymph node cells were CD4, CD8alpha, NKG2D, NKG2ACE and others. After isolation, RNA underwent reverse transcription to generate cDNA as the sequencing template. The repertoire was sequenced with immunoSEQ multiplex PCR; TCRdb's copy has only in-frame clones and lacks some. The specimen has approximately 280,000 clones, none found just once. Sequenced sample: CD4+ T cells sorted from a lymph node. The receptor set was obtained from a C3H/HeJ mouse with alopecia areata. This strain has MHC haplotype H2-k.

About this clone: Germline and genes: mouse. The part of the CDR3 DNA that was read is TGTGCCTGGAGCCCCGGGACTCCCTCTATA. Amino acids: CAWSPGTPSI. The CDR3 as a whole reads CAWSPGTPSIEVFF. The J gene is TRBJ1-1, the V gene TRBV31, with D possibly TRBD1 on 5 matching bases. The observed sequence ends 4 residues before the CDR3 terminus, with the missing tail filled in from the germline J gene. The CDR3 extends over 14 amino acids. Looked up from germline, CDR1 is GKSSPN and CDR2 is SITVG.

This clone was found a few times. Gene names follow the mouse nomenclature. The read comes to an end 4 residues before the CDR3 does, leaving the germline J gene to fill in the end. The rearrangement joins TRBV1 to TRBJ2-3, with 11 bases aligning to TRBD2. The germline V gene encodes CDR1 NSQYPW and CDR2 LRSPGD (reference sequence). V lost 4 bases to trimming and J lost 3 bases; unmatched junction nucleotides: 3. The CDR3 extends over 15 amino acids. The CDR3 here is CTCSGGLGEAETLYF. The part of the CDR3 DNA that was read is TGCACCTGCAGTGGGGGACTGGGGGAGGCAGAA.

Points on this clone: Gene names follow the mouse nomenclature. The missing CDR3 end, 4 residues past where the read stops, is filled in from the germline J gene. V and J are TRBV13-2 and TRBJ2-7; 9 bases map to TRBD1. Germline CDR1 is NNHNN and CDR2 is SYGAGS (reference sequence). The CDR3 totals 14 residues. CDR3: CASGDAWTGDEQYF. The sequenced CDR3 bases are TGTGCCAGCGGTGATGCTTGGACAGGGGAT.

Worth noting for this clone: Mouse gene names and germline throughout. The CDR3 end falls 4 residues outside the read, so it is completed with the germline J gene. Other DNA variants within this sample encode the same CDR3. V is TRBV19 and J is TRBJ2-7; D uncertain. There are 12 residues in the CDR3. Germline CDR1 reads FNHDT; CDR2 reads SITEND (reference sequence). This CDR3 reads CASSIVQYEQYF. The covered CDR3 bases are TGTGCCAGCAGTATAGTCCAGTAT.